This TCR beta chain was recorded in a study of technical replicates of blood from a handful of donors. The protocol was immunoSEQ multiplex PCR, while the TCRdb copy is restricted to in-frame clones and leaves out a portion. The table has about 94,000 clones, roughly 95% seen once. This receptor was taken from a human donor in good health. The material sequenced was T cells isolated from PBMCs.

In DNA form, the CDR3 reads TGCGCCAGCAGCTCGGGACAGAAAACCTACAATGAGCAGTTCTTC. This gives the protein CASSSGQKTYNEQFF. The chain employs TRBV5-1 and TRBJ2-1; 7 nucleotides match TRBD1. This CDR3 region has 15 residues. CDR1 is SGHRS and CDR2 is YFSETQ in the germline V gene. V was clipped by 3 bases and J by 2 bases; unmatched bases: 5.